The clone carrying this T cell receptor beta chain appeared a few times. The sample belongs to a study of T-cell memory formation after mild COVID-19. The CDR3 totals 14 residues. The ends were cut back, 0 bases at V and 5 bases at J, with 7 bases in the middle. Employing constant-segment primers, 5'RACE generated TCR alpha and TCR beta cDNA libraries bearing sample barcodes and UMIs. TCRdb processed the 5' RACE reads anew with MiXCR; each CDR3 protein has one entry. The data hold hundreds of thousands of distinct CDR3 sequences, with 25% to 30% observed a single time. The specimen sequenced was PBMCs or a T cell subset sorted from them (not recorded which). The V and J genes are TRBV12-3 or TRBV12-4 and TRBJ2-2; D may be TRBD2 (5 bases). This TCR came from an adult woman who had mild COVID-19 (a few samples of this study predate the infection). Cell type and time point are not known. The CDR3 sequence is CASSLARRTGELFF. CDR3 nucleotide sequence: TGTGCCAGCAGTTTAGCCCGGAGGACCGGGGAGCTGTTTTTT.